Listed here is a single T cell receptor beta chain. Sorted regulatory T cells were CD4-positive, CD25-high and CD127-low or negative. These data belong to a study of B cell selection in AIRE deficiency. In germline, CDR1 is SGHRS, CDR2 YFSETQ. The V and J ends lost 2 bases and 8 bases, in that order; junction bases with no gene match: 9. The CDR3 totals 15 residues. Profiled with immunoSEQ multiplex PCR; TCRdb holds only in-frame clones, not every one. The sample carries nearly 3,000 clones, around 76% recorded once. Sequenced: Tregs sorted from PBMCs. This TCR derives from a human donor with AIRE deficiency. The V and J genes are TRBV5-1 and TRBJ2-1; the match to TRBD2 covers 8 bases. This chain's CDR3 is CASSFNGRARDEQFF. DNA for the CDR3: TGCGCCAGCAGCTTTAACGGGAGGGCCAGGGATGAGCAGTTCTTC.